This TCR beta chain was captured in a study of blood T cell repertoires in COVID-19. Study overall: Both acute and convalescent COVID-19 samples were obtained from the United States, Italy and Spain. Nucleic acid was either cDNA or gDNA, and it came from T cells, B-cell-depleted T cells, or PBMCs.

Original processing methods: Amplification from reference gene primers served as the basis for estimated nucleated cell counts. Clones were sequenced by immunoSEQ multiplex PCR, and TCRdb holds only the in-frame ones, with some missing. D and trimming come from the DNA, and the V and J calls and clone size come from that table. The sample has 95,000 to 110,000 clones, 70% to 90% seen once. Trimming took 1 base from V and 7 from J, leaving 8 bases between them. The CDR3 sequence is 14 residues long. Germline CDR1 is MNHNS and CDR2 is SASEGT. The clonotype originates from a woman aged 55-69 years with acute or convalescent COVID-19. Sequences were obtained from peripheral blood. This chain links TRBV6-1 with TRBJ1-6; no reliable D call. The CDR3 region is CASSEVHLNSPLHF. The DNA for the CDR3 is TGTGCCAGCAGTGAAGTCCACCTAAATTCACCCCTCCACTTT.